This T cell receptor (beta chain) emerged from a study of Ad26.COV2.S vaccination and SARS-CoV-2 variants (dated by TCRdb to the early 2020s). For the wider study: Donors in the vaccine arm were drawn from COV1001, a multicentre, randomized, double-blind, placebo-controlled phase I-IIa trial testing Ad26.COV2.S in healthy adults. Ad26.COV2.S was administered intramuscularly at a dose of 5x10^10 or 1x10^11 viral particles, either as one shot or as two shots given 56 days apart. Sequencing of the TCRbeta repertoire served to evaluate the specificity and breadth of SARS-CoV-2-reactive T cell receptors following Ad26.COV2.S vaccination. A total of about 30 samples were included in the TCR-sequenced set, comprising around 20 Ad26.COV2.S vaccine recipients, 5 placebo recipients and 8 SARS-CoV-2 convalescent individuals. Trial participants were randomized into five groups of five, in which low-dose or high-dose Ad26.COV2.S was given once or twice, or placebo was given on both occasions. Investigators remained blinded to trial group allocation during experiments and outcome assessment.

Points the paper makes about the study in general: The authors noted that total T cell responses may have been underestimated by the TCR breadth and depth analyses. Spike-specific TCR breadth was higher in Ad26.COV2.S recipients than in placebo recipients (P = 0.0014). The study was not powered for comparison of responses between vaccine doses or regimens. After vaccination, spike-specific CD8+ and CD4+ T cell responses were reported to show substantial breadth. Comparable non-spike TCR breadth was observed between vaccine and placebo recipients, consistent with only spike being contained in the vaccine.

V is cut back by 3 bases and J by 3 bases, with 8 bases in the junction unmatched. The germline V gene yields SGDLS for CDR1 and YYNGEE for CDR2. The CDR3 sequence holds 15 residues, the cysteine and phenylalanine included. CDR3 DNA is the only sequence kept; it has 45 bases, read in frame from the first base. TCRbeta CDR3 regions were sequenced with the immunoSEQ Assay. After extraction, genomic DNA underwent amplification by bias-controlled multiplex PCR, followed by high-throughput sequencing. In the source study's methods: To quantify the absolute abundance of every unique TCRbeta CDR3 region, sequences were collapsed and filtered. T cell fraction was estimated by normalization of TCRbeta template counts to usable DNA, with usable DNA being measured through amplification of reference genes present in all nucleated cells. Repertoire TCRs were annotated as SARS-CoV-2-specific when V gene, CDR3 amino acid sequence and J gene were exactly matched to a known reactive TCR set. The reference SARS-CoV-2 TCR set was obtained from MIRA and was filtered for enrichment in COVID-19-positive ImmuneCODE repertoires, whereby public or cross-reactive TCRs were removed. Drawing on the MIRA antigens, annotated TCRs were analysed further at the level of specific ORF or position within ORF. Breadth was defined as annotated unique rearrangements over total unique productive rearrangements; depth was the summed frequency of those rearrangements. Group comparisons of TCR breadth used two-sided Wilcoxon rank-sum tests. As stored in TCRdb, this immuneACCESS dataset retains in-frame rearrangements with V and J assigned. A fraction of the clones does not appear; measured against another copy, unresolved V genes explain less than half of the discrepancy, and the remainder lacks a known reason. That table is the source of V, J and clone size, and D and trimming were worked out from the DNA. This sample has about 350,000 clones in its table, and roughly 89% of those were observed once. The ten largest clonotypes hold approximately 5% of the sample.

Reading the label with the study, this specimen's treatment or condition is: around 19 received Ad26.COV2.S at low or high dose, single or two shots; several received placebo; per-sample allocation not given. For vaccine and placebo recipients, repertoires were sequenced using samples collected on day 63 after the first injection. Between 29 July and 7 August 2020, Cohort 1b enrolled fewer than 30 adults aged 18-55 years at one site in Boston, USA. Ad26.COV2.S was a replication-incompetent adenovirus type 26 vector that expressed a prefusion-stabilized SARS-CoV-2 spike protein derived from the original Wuhan strain. Regarding this clone: The antigen it binds to is not known. Base qualities are not recorded, but no much larger clone differs from it by a single base.

This material consisted of peripheral blood, taken in a trial of Ad26.COV2.S vaccine versus placebo. This TCR was sampled from a person between 18 and 59 years old who received the Ad26.COV2.S COVID-19 vaccine or a placebo. The rearrangement combines TRBV9 with TRBJ2-7; 8 bases in the middle match TRBD2. CDR3 region: CASSGSAGEIYEQYF. The nucleotide sequence reads TGTGCCAGCAGCGGATCAGCGGGGGAAATCTACGAGCAGTACTTC. Beyond the CDR3, the reference TRBV9 and TRBJ2-7 genes provide the residues; the full variable domain reads: DSGVTQTPKHLITATGQRVTLRCSPRSGDLSVYWYQQSLDQGLQFLIQYYNGEERAKGNILERFSAQQFPDLHSELNLSSLELGDSALYFCASSGSAGEIYEQYFGPGTRLTVT.